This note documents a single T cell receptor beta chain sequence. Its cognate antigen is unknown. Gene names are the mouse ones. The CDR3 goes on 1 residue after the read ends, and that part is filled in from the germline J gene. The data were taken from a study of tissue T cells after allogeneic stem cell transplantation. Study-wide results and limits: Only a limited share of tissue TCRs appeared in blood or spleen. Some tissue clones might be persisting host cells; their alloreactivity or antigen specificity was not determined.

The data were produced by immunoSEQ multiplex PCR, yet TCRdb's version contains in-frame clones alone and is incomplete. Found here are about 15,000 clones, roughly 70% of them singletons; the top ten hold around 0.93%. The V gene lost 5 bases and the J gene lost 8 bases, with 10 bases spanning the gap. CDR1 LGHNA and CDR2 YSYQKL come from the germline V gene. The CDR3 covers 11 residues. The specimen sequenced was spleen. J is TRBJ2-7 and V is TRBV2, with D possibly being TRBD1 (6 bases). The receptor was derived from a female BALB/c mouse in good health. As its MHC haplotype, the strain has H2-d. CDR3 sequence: CASSGGQKQYF. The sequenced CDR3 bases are TGTGCCAGCAGCGGGGGACAAAAACAGTAC.